The T cell receptor (beta chain) under discussion was sequenced for a study of molecular identifiers for immune sequencing clone quantification. A single record per CDR3 protein comes from TCRdb applying MiXCR to the PCR reads. The sample contains about 510,000 distinct CDR3 sequences, 20% to 25% of which appear only once. There are 15 residues in the CDR3. In germline, CDR1 is MNHEY, CDR2 SMNVEV (reference sequence). The germline V and J ends were trimmed by 2 bases and 2 bases, with 13 bases remaining between them. Sequencing was done on a sample of naive CD8+ T cells from blood, with Jurkat cell RNA spiked in. Subset of the sample: FACS-sorted CD8+CD4-CCR7+CD45RA+ naive T cells. The origin of this receptor is a human donor in good health. Some libraries in this study had Jurkat cell RNA spiked in. The chain has TRBV27 and TRBJ2-7; D gene unclear. CDR3 in amino acids: CASSLTLAATYEQYF. CDR3 nucleotide sequence: TGTGCCAGCAGTTTAACTTTGGCAGCTACCTACGAGCAGTACTTC.